This TCR beta chain was sequenced in a study of long-term antiretroviral therapy in people with HIV. The CDR3 totals 21 residues. J was trimmed by 3 bases and V by 6 bases; bases with no gene match: 27. The germline V gene has CDR1 MNHEY and CDR2 SMNVEV (reference sequence). Treatment for all HIV-infected participants took place in the United States. Each specimen consisted of 1-10 million cryopreserved PBMC prior to extraction of DNA. Assay version v3.0 of immunoSEQ was used, and it was run at survey level. Sequencing efforts were directed toward about 35,000-50,000 T-cell genomes per sample. Sequencing was performed with immunoSEQ multiplex PCR; in TCRdb, only in-frame clones are kept and a portion is missing. The sample consists of more than 35,000 clones, 90% to 95% of them appearing once.

This chain connects TRBV27 to TRBJ2-7, with 9 bases identical to TRBD1. The receptor was derived from a woman aged 50 to 65 with HIV. The specimen comprised unsorted PBMCs, sampled 3.7 years after starting antiretroviral therapy. This chain's CDR3 is CASRRTLLLPRRDREFYEQYF. The CDR3 DNA reads as TGTGCCAGCAGACGAACTCTTCTACTGCCCCGCCGGGACAGGGAATTCTACGAGCAGTACTTC.